This TCR beta chain was sequenced for a study of shared clonotypes between healthy human individuals. Overall study context: Donor ages ranged 18 to 49 years: a couple of women, a few men. Study-level points and caveats: Enrolling few donors narrowed the genetic and exposure-history diversity that was represented.

Notes on this clone: Its antigen is not known.

The length of the CDR3 is 11 residues. Trimming left V 7 bases short and J 6 bases short, with 6 bases between. In germline, CDR1 is WSHSY, CDR2 SAAADI. Input per replicate PCR of unsorted PBMC was about 300 ng DNA, corresponding to tens of thousands of T cell genomes. The authors' processing: Filtering was not the same, since immunoSEQ gave junction-only sequences without quality scores. Only in-frame clones appear in the TCRdb table, and some are missing; sequencing was by immunoSEQ multiplex PCR. Clonal size and the V and J genes are those of that table, whereas D and trimming came from the DNA. The sample holds around 510,000 clones, around 76% seen once.

The rearrangement joins TRBV10-2 to TRBJ2-2; weak D call: TRBD1 (5 bases). Sequenced material: PBMCs. The clonotype originates from a woman aged 40 to 50 in good health. Some clones in this sample may be carry-over from other donors' samples. CDR3 in DNA: TGCGCCAGCATGGGGCCCGGGGAGCTGTTTTTT. Encoded protein: CASMGPGELFF.